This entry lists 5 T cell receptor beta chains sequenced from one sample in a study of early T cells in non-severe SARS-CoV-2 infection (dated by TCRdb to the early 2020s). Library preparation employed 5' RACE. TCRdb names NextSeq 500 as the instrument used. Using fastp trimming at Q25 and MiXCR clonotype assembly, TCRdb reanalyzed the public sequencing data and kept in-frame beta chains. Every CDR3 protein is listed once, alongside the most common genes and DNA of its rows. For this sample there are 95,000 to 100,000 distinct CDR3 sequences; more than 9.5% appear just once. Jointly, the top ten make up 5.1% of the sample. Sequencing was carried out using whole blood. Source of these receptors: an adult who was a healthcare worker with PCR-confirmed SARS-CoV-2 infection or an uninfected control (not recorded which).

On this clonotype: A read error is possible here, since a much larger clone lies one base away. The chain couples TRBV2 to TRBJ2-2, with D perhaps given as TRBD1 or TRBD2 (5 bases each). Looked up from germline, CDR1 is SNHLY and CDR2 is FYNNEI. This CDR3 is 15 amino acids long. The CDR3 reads CASRRQKLNTGEQFF. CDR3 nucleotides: TGTGCCAGCAGAAGACAGAAGTTGAACACCGGGGAGCAGTTTTTT.

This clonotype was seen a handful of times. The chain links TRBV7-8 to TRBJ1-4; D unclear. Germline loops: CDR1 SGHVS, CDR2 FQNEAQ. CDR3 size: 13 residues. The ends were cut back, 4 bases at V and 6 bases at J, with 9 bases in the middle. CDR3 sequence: CASSSGVDEKLFF. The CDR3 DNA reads TGTGCCAGCAGCTCCGGGGTTGATGAAAAACTGTTTTTT.

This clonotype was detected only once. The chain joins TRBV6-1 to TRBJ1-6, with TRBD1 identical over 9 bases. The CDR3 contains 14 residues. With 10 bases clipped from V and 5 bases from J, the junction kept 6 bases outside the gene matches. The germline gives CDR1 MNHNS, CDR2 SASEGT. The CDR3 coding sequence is TGTGCCAACCGGGGGACAGGGCATAATTCACCCCTCCACTTT. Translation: CANRGTGHNSPLHF.

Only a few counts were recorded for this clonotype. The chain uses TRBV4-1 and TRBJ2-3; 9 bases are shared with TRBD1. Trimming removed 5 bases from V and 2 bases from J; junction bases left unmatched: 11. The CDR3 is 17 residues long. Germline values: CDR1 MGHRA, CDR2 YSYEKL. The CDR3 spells CASSSPVGQGNTDTQYF. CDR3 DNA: TGCGCCAGCAGCTCACCGGTGGGACAGGGAAACACAGATACGCAGTATTTT.

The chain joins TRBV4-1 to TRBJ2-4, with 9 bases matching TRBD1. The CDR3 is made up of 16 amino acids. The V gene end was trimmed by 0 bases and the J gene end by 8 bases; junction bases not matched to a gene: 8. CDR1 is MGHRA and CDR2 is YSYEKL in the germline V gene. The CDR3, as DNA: TGCGCCAGCAGCCAAGATGCGGGACAGGGCCAAGACATTCAGTACTTC. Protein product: CASSQDAGQGQDIQYF.